This T cell receptor beta chain appears in the sequencing data of a study of read filtering for tumor transcriptome and immune sequencing. On the study more broadly: Whole-transcriptome libraries were prepared after DNase treatment. TCR-mapped reads were about 3.5 to 11 million with IR-seq versus roughly 80 to 1,300 with RNA-seq.

This library used approximately 370 ng RNA and molecular barcoded adaptors spanning alpha/delta and beta/gamma chains. In TCRdb, the reads were re-called with MiXCR into one record per CDR3 protein. The sample includes approximately 38,000 distinct CDR3 sequences, roughly an eighth of them seen just once. This clonotype has at least ten counts. Its specificity is unknown. Study-wide points: The CD138-negative fraction was mixed bone marrow immune cells, not pure T cells.

Every patient had bone marrow sampled while the disease was active. This CDR3 comprises 16 residues. Germline CDR1 MNHEY, CDR2 SVGEGT. Deletions cut 2 bases from V and 0 bases from J, with 14 bases between. This rearrangement joins TRBV6-2 or TRBV6-3 to TRBJ2-7, with D tentatively TRBD1 (6 bases). Sequences were obtained from a population of CD138-negative cells sorted from bone marrow. The clonotype was recovered from a donor aged 40 or older with multiple myeloma. The CDR3, as DNA: TGTGCCAGCAGTTACCCTTCGACAGGAGACTCCTACGAGCAGTACTTC. It translates to CASSYPSTGDSYEQYF.